These 18 T cell receptor beta chains were all obtained from the same sample, sequenced in a study of blood T cell repertoires in COVID-19. The method was immunoSEQ multiplex PCR; TCRdb's version includes in-frame clones alone and lacks a portion of them. Among about 160,000 clones listed, roughly 82% were seen once. The sequenced sample consisted of peripheral blood. The receptors here all came from a woman in her thirties or forties with COVID-19, enrolled during active disease.

The rearrangement uses TRBV6-1 and TRBJ2-3, with 13 nucleotides matching TRBD2. Germline assignment: CDR1 MNHNS and CDR2 SASEGT. The CDR3 runs to 17 residues. J lost 5 bases, V lost 4 bases, and 9 bases had no gene match. The CDR3 DNA follows: TGTGCCAGCAGTGGTACTAGCGGGGGGGCCGGGAGAGATACGCAGTATTTT. Translated: CASSGTSGGAGRDTQYF.

This sequence joins TRBV24-1 and TRBJ2-1; possibly TRBD2 for D (5 bases). Germline loops: CDR1 KGHDR, CDR2 SFDVKD. The CDR3 is 15 amino acids. The V end was cut by 2 bases, the J end by 3 bases, with 10 bases between. CDR3 nucleotide sequence: TGTGCCACCAGTGATTATGGCGGGCACTACAATGAGCAGTTCTTC. Protein sequence: CATSDYGGHYNEQFF.

This CDR3 reads CASSLDREIFRYGYTF. The CDR3 coding sequence is TGTGCCAGCAGCTTAGACAGGGAAATATTTCGGTATGGCTACACCTTC. The V and J genes are TRBV11-2 and TRBJ1-2; D may be TRBD1 (5 bases). Germline V CDR1 and CDR2: SGHAT, FQNNGV. The CDR3 sequence is 16 residues long. The germline V and J ends were trimmed by 0 bases and 5 bases, with 16 bases remaining between them.

This chain uses TRBV7-2 with TRBJ2-7; 10 bases are a match to TRBD2. The trim removed 3 bases at V and 2 bases at J, leaving 1 base unmatched. The CDR3 loop spans 14 amino acids. CDR1 SGHTA and CDR2 FQGNSA come from the germline V gene. The chain's CDR3 is CASSLLAGAYEQYV. Written as DNA, the CDR3 is TGTGCCAGCAGCTTGCTAGCGGGGGCCTACGAGCAGTACGTC.

The CDR3 DNA reads as TGTGCCAGCAGCGTAGTGCGTGGTGGACAGGGCGGCACAGATACGCAGTATTTT. Its protein product is CASSVVRGGQGGTDTQYF. V usage is TRBV9 and J usage is TRBJ2-3; TRBD1 agrees at 8 bases. The CDR3 runs 18 residues. Trimming took 0 bases from V and 1 from J; bases not matched to a gene: 10. Germline-derived CDR1 and CDR2 are SGDLS and YYNGEE.

The chain recombines TRBV27 with TRBJ1-5; the D is unclear. CDR1 is MNHEY and CDR2 is SMNVEV in the germline V gene (reference sequence). The CDR3 totals 13 residues. V shed 5 bases and J shed 4 bases, with 9 bases lying between them. The CDR3 DNA reads TGTGCCAGCAGTCTCGACGGGAATCAGCCCCAGCATTTT. Amino acids: CASSLDGNQPQHF.

The chain carries TRBV10-1 and TRBJ2-3, with 9 bases identical to TRBD1. The germline CDR1 and CDR2 sequences are WNHNN and SYGVQD (reference sequence). The CDR3 extends over 16 amino acids. With V trimmed by 3 bases and J by 3 bases, 7 bases remained unmatched. CDR3 nucleotides: TGCGCCAGCAGTGAACTTGGGACAGGGAGTACAGATACGCAGTATTTT. It specifies CASSELGTGSTDTQYF.

This clone has only one observation. The V and J genes are TRBV2 and TRBJ1-3; D not resolved. The germline gives CDR1 SNHLY, CDR2 FYNNEI. This CDR3 has 13 amino acids. The DNA of the CDR3 is TGTGCGAGCGGGCTCTCCAATGGAAACACCATATATTTT. It specifies CASGLSNGNTIYF.

The chain uses TRBV18 and TRBJ1-1; D is uncertain. CDR1 and CDR2 (germline): KGHSH, LQKENI. CDR3 size: 13 residues. Trimming took 2 bases from V and 3 from J, leaving 7 bases between them. CDR3 coding DNA: TGTGCCAGCTCACCAAGCGTGGACACTGAAGCTTTCTTT. Translated: CASSPSVDTEAFF.

The V gene is TRBV5-6, the J gene TRBJ1-1; D not certain. Germline values: CDR1 SGHDT, CDR2 YYEEEE. The V end lost 1 base, the J end lost 0 bases, and 10 bases lay between the germline ends. The CDR3 sequence is 15 residues long. CDR3 amino acids: CASSLFPGMNTEAFF. The CDR3 coding sequence is TGTGCCAGCAGCTTGTTTCCGGGGATGAACACTGAAGCTTTCTTT.

The chain couples TRBV24-1 to TRBJ2-2; TRBD2 matches 8 bases. Germline CDR1 KGHDR, CDR2 SFDVKD. There are 16 residues in the CDR3. V was pared by 3 bases and J by 3 bases, with 5 bases of the junction left unmatched. The CDR3 spells CATSDARSGDTGELFF. CDR3 DNA sequence: TGTGCCACCAGTGATGCACGTAGCGGGGACACCGGGGAGCTGTTTTTT.

The chain combines TRBV11-3 with TRBJ1-5, with 7 nucleotides matching TRBD1. This CDR3 comprises 21 residues. J was trimmed by 5 bases and V by 0 bases; bases with no gene match: 22. CDR1 SGHNT and CDR2 YENEEA come from the germline V gene. The CDR3 region is CASSLDVYRDRHSMKYQPQHF. As DNA, the CDR3 is TGTGCCAGCAGCTTAGACGTATACCGGGACAGACACTCGATGAAGTATCAGCCCCAGCATTTT.

This clone came up once. The chain recombines TRBV29-1 with TRBJ2-2; D possibly corresponds to TRBD1 (6 bases). The germline gives CDR1 SQVTM, CDR2 ANQGSEA. The V end was cut by 7 bases, the J end by 1 base, with 10 bases between. This CDR3 spans 13 amino acids. CDR3 bases: TGCAGCGCTCCGGACAGGAACACCGGGGAGCTGTTTTTT. This translates into CSAPDRNTGELFF.

This chain connects TRBV4-2 to TRBJ2-1; 8 positions match TRBD1. Germline loops: CDR1 LGHNA, CDR2 YNFKEQ. Trimming removed 0 bases from V and 13 bases from J; junction bases left unmatched: 5. The CDR3 is 13 residues long. In DNA, the CDR3 is TGTGCCAGCAGCCAAGAAAGGGGGACAGGACAGTTCTTC. Encoded protein: CASSQERGTGQFF.

The chain has TRBV28 and TRBJ2-2; a weak D match, TRBD1 (6 bases). Between the trimmed V and J ends, which lost 7 bases and 4 bases, there was a span of 19 bases. The length of the CDR3 is 16 residues. CDR1 is MDHEN, CDR2 SYDVKM, per germline. CDR3 amino acids: CASKGVGQTRTGELFF. For the CDR3, the DNA is TGTGCCAGCAAGGGGGTCGGACAGACCCGCACCGGGGAGCTGTTTTTT. Full variable domain (rest looked up from reference TRBV28 and TRBJ2-2): DVKVTQSSRYLVKRTGEKVFLECVQDMDHENMFWYRQDPGLGLRLIYFSYDVKMKEKGDIPEGYSVSREKKERFSLILESASTNQTSMYLCASKGVGQTRTGELFFGEGSRLTVL.

A single count supports this clone. This chain connects TRBV28 to TRBJ2-7; the match to TRBD1 covers 7 bases. The germline V gene has CDR1 MDHEN and CDR2 SYDVKM. J was trimmed by 2 bases and V by 5 bases; bases with no gene match: 6. The CDR3 runs 14 residues. CDR3 DNA: TGTGCCAGCAGTCCACGGGACAGTGCCTACGAGCAGTACTTC. Its translation: CASSPRDSAYEQYF.

The V gene is TRBV7-3, the J gene TRBJ2-1; a possible D gene is TRBD2 (5 bases). The ends were cut back, 4 bases at V and 0 bases at J, with 13 bases in the middle. The CDR3 extends over 16 amino acids. The V gene's germline CDR1 is SGHTA and CDR2 FQGTGA. The CDR3 bases are TGTGCCAGCAGCTGGACGAGCGGAACCTCCTACAATGAGCAGTTCTTC. It specifies CASSWTSGTSYNEQFF.

This chain joins TRBV28 and TRBJ1-2, with D perhaps matching TRBD1 (5 bases). Germline V gene data show CDR1 as MDHEN and CDR2 as SYDVKM. Between the trimmed V and J ends, which lost 5 bases and 4 bases, there was a span of 11 bases. The CDR3 totals 13 residues. CDR3 region: CASSNTGFYGYTF. The DNA of the CDR3 is TGTGCCAGCAGTAACACAGGTTTCTATGGCTACACCTTC.